The text below deals with one T cell receptor (beta chain). The antigen remains undetermined. The sample comes from a study of identifying expanded T cells in peripheral blood. Germline CDR1 SGHNT, CDR2 YYREEE (reference sequence). V lost 2 bases to trimming and J lost 6 bases, with 8 bases between them. The CDR3 spans 12 residues. Collection occurred without any documented infections or immune events in donors. The table came from immunoSEQ multiplex PCR; TCRdb's copy has only in-frame clones and leaves some out. The repertoire includes around 100,000 clones, approximately 88% of them detected once, and 5.5% sits in the top ten. Overall study results and limits: Roughly two-week clone count variance significantly increased as total template count grew. Technical replicates showed around 1.3 changed clones; around two weeks approximately 16; four weeks 19.

The sample taken for sequencing was blood. This receptor was obtained from a person aged 18-70 years in good health. V and J are TRBV5-4 and TRBJ1-2; D is uncertain. This CDR3 is CASSFSPNGYTF. The DNA of the CDR3 is TGTGCCAGCAGCTTCTCTCCCAATGGCTACACCTTC.